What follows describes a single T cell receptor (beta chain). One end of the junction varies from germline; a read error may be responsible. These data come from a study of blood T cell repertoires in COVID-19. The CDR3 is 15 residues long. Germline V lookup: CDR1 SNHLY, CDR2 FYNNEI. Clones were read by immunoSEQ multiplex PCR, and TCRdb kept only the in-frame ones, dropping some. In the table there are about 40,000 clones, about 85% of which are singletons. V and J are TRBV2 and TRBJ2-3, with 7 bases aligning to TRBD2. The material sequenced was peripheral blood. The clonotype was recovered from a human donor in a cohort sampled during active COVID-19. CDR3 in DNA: TGTGTCAGCAGCCGGGGAGGGATGAGCACAGATACGCAGTATTTT. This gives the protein CVSSRGGMSTDTQYF.